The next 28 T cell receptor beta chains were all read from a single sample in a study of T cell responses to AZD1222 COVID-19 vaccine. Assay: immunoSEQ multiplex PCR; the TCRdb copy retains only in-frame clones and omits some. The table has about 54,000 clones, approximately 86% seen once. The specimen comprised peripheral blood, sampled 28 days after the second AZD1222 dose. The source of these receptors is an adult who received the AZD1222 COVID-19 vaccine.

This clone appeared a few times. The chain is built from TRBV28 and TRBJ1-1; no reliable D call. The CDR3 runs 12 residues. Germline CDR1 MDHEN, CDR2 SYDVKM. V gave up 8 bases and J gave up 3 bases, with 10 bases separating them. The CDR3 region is CASGPEYTEAFF. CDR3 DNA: TGTGCCAGCGGTCCGGAATACACTGAAGCTTTCTTT.

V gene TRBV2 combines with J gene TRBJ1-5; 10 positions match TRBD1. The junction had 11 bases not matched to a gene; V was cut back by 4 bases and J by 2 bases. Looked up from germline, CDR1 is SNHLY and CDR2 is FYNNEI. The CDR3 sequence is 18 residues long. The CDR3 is CASSAGDRGRRRNQPQHF. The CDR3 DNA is TGTGCCAGCAGTGCGGGAGACAGGGGGCGAAGGCGCAATCAGCCCCAGCATTTT.

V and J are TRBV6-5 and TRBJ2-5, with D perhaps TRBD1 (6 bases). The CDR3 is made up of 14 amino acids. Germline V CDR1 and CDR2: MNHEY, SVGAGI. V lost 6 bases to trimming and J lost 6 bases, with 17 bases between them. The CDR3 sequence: CASRDDRSWQTQYF. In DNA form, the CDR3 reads TGTGCCAGCAGAGATGACAGGTCTTGGCAGACCCAGTACTTC.

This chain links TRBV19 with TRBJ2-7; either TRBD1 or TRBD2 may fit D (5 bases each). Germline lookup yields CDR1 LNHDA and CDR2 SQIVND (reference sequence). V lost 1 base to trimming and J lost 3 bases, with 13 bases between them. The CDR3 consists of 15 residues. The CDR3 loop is CASSIGVGTYYEQYF. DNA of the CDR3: TGTGCCAGTAGTATAGGTGTTGGGACCTACTACGAGCAGTACTTC.

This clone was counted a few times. DNA for the CDR3: TGTGCCAGTAGTATGACAGGGGGCAACTACAATGAGCAGTTCTTC. Translation: CASSMTGGNYNEQFF. The chain employs TRBV19 and TRBJ2-1; 10 nucleotides align to TRBD1. Unmatched junction bases numbered 2, after V lost 3 bases and J lost 3 bases. The CDR3 has 15 amino acids. Germline-derived CDR1 and CDR2 are LNHDA and SQIVND (reference sequence).

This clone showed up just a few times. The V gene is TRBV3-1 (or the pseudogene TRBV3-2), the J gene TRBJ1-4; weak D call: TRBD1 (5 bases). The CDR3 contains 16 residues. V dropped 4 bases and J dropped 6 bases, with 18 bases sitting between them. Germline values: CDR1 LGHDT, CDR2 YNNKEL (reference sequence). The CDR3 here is CASSLGIGGSYEKLFF. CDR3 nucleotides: TGTGCCAGCAGCCTCGGTATTGGGGGTTCGTATGAAAAACTGTTTTTT.

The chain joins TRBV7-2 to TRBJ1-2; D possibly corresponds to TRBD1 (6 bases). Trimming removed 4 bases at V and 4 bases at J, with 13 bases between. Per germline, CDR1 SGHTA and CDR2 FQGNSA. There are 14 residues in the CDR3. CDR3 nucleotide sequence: TGTGCCAGCAGCTCCCGGACAGACCTCTATGGCTACACCTTC. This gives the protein CASSSRTDLYGYTF. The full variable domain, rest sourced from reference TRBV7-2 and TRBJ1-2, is GAGVSQSPSNKVTEKGKDVELRCDPISGHTALYWYRQSLGQGLEFLIYFQGNSAPDKSGLPSDRFSAERTGGSVSTLTIQRTQQEDSAVYLCASSSRTDLYGYTFGSGTRLTVV.

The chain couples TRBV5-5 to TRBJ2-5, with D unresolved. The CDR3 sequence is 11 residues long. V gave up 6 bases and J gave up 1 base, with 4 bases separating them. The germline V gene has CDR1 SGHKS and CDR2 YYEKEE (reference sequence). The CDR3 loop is CASTFQETQYF. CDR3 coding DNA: TGTGCCAGCACCTTCCAAGAGACCCAGTACTTC. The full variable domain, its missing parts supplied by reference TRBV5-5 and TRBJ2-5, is DAGVTQSPTHLIKTRGQQVTLRCSPISGHKSVSWYQQVLGQGPQFIFQYYEKEERGRGNFPDRFSARQFPNYSSELNVNALLLGDSALYLCASTFQETQYFGPGTRLLVL.

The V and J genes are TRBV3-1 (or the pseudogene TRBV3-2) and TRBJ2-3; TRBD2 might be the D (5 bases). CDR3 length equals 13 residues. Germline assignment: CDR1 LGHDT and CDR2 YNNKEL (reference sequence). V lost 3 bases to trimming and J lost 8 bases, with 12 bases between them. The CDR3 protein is CASSQYNRGTQYF. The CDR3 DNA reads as TGTGCCAGCAGCCAGTACAACCGGGGTACGCAGTATTTT.

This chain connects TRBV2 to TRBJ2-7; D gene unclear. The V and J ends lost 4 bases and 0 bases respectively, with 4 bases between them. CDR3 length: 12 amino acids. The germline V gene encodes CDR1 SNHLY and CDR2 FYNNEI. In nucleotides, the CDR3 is TGTGCCAGCAGTGTACCCTCCTACGAGCAGTACTTC. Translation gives CASSVPSYEQYF.

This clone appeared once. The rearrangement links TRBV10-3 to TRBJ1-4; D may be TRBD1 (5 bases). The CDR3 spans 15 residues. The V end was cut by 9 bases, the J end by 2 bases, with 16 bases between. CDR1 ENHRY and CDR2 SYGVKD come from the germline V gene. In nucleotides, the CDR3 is TGTGCCATTAGTAGATCAGGGAGCACTAATGAAAAACTGTTTTTT. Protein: CAISRSGSTNEKLFF.

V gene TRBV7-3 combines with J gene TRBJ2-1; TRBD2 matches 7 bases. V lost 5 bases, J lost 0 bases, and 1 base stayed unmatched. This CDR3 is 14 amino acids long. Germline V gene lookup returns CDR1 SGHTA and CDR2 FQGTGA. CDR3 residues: CASSRDYSYNEQFF. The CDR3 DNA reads TGTGCCAGCAGCCGGGACTACTCCTACAATGAGCAGTTCTTC.

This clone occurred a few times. This chain's CDR3 is CASSAQGAGEQYF. The CDR3 DNA follows: TGTGCCAGCAGCGCCCAGGGGGCAGGGGAGCAGTACTTC. The chain combines TRBV9 with TRBJ2-7; 8 nucleotides agree with TRBD1. Trimming removed 3 bases from V and 7 bases from J; junction bases left unmatched: 6. The germline V gene has CDR1 SGDLS and CDR2 YYNGEE. The CDR3 runs 13 residues.

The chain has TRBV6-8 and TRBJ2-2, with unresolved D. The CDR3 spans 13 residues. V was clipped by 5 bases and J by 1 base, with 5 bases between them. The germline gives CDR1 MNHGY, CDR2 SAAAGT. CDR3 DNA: TGTGCCAGCAGTGTAGGGAACACCGGGGAGCTGTTTTTT. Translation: CASSVGNTGELFF.

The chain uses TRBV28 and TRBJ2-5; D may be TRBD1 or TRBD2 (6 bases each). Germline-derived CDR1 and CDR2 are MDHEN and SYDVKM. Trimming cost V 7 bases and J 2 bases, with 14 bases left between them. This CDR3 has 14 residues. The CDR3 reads CASKRGPGQETQYF. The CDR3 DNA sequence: TGTGCCAGCAAACGGGGGCCAGGGCAAGAGACCCAGTACTTC. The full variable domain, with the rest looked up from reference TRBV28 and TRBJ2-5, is DVKVTQSSRYLVKRTGEKVFLECVQDMDHENMFWYRQDPGLGLRLIYFSYDVKMKEKGDIPEGYSVSREKKERFSLILESASTNQTSMYLCASKRGPGQETQYFGPGTRLLVL.

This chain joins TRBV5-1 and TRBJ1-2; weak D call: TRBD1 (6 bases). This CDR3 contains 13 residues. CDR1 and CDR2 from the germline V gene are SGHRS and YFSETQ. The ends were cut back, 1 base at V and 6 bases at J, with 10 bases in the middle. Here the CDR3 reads CASSLLGAHGYTF. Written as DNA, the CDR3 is TGCGCCAGCAGCTTGTTGGGGGCGCATGGCTACACCTTC.

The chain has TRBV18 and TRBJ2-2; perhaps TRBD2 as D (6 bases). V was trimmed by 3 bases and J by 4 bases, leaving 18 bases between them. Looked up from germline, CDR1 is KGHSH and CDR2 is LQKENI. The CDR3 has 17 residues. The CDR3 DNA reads TGTGCCAGCTCACCCTGGAGTGTCAGGGAGGTCACCGGGGAGCTGTTTTTT. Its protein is CASSPWSVREVTGELFF.

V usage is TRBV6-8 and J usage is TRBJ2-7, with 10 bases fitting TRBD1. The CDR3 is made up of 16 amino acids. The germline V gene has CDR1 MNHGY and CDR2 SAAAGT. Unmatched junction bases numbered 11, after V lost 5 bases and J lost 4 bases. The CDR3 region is CASSADRDRGPYEQYF. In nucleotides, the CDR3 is TGTGCCAGCAGTGCAGACCGGGACAGGGGTCCTTACGAGCAGTACTTC.

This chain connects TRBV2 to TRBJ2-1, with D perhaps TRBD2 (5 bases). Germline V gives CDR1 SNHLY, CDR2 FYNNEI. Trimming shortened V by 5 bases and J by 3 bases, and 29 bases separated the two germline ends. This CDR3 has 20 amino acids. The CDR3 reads CASSPRAVGIAGVLYNEQFF. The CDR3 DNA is TGTGCCAGCAGTCCCCGCGCTGTCGGGATCGCAGGCGTCCTCTACAATGAGCAGTTCTTC.

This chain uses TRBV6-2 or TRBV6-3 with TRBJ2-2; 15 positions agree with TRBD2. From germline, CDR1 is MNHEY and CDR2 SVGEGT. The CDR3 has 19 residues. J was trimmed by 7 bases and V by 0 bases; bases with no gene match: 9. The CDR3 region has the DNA TGTGCCAGCAGTTACTCGAGGGGACTAGCGGGAGGCCGTGTCGGGGAGCTGTTTTTT. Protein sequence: CASSYSRGLAGGRVGELFF.

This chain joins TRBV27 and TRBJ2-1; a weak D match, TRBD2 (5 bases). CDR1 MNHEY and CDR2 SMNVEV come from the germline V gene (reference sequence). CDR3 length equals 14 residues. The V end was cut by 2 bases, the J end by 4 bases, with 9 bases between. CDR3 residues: CASSLMGGYNEQFF. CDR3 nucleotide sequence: TGTGCCAGCAGTTTAATGGGCGGGTACAATGAGCAGTTCTTC.

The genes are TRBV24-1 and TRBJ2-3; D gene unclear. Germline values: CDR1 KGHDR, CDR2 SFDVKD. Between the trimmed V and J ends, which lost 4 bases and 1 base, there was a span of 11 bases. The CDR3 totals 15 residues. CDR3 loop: CATSDALRGTDTQYF. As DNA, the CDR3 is TGTGCCACCAGTGACGCACTACGGGGCACAGATACGCAGTATTTT.

DNA for the CDR3: TGTGCCCCCGGAGGGGGGGGGTATTCACCCCTCCACTTT. Protein sequence: CAPGGGGYSPLHF. The V and J genes are TRBV6-5 and TRBJ1-6, with D perhaps matching TRBD1 (6 bases). Trimming pared 11 bases from V and 8 bases from J, leaving 16 bases between. There are 13 residues in the CDR3. Looked up from germline, CDR1 is MNHEY and CDR2 is SVGAGI.

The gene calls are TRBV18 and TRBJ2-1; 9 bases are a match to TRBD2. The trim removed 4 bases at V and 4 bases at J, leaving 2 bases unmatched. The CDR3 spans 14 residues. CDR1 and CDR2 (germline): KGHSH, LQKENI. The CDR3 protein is CASSRTSEYNEQFF. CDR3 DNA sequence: TGTGCCAGCTCACGGACTAGCGAGTACAATGAGCAGTTCTTC. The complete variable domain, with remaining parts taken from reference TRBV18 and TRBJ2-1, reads NAGVMQNPRHLVRRRGQEARLRCSPMKGHSHVYWYRQLPEEGLKFMVYLQKENIIDESGMPKERFSAEFPKEGPSILRIQQVVRGDSAAYFCASSRTSEYNEQFFGPGTRLTVL.

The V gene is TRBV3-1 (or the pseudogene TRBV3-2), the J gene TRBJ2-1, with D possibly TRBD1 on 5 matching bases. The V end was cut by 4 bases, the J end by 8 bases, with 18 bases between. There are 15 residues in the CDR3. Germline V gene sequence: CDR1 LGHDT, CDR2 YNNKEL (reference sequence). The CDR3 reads CASSPNQGYDDEQFF. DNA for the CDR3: TGTGCCAGCAGCCCGAACCAGGGTTATGACGATGAGCAGTTCTTC.

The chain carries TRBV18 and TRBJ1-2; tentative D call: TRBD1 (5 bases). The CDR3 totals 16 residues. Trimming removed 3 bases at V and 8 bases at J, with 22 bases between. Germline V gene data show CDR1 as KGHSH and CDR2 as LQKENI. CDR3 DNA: TGTGCCAGCTCACCGGGTGGTCAGGGCGATAAGGGCGGCTACACCTTC. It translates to CASSPGGQGDKGGYTF.

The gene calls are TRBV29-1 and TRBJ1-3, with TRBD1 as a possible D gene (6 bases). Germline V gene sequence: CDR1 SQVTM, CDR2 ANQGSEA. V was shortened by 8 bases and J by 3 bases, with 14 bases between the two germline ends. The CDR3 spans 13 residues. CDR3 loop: CSTVGADGNTIYF. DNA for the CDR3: TGCAGCACGGTGGGGGCGGATGGAAACACCATATATTTT.

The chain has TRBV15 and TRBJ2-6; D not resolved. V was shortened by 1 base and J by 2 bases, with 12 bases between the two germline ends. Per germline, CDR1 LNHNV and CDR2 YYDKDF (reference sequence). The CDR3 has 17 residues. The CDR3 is CATSRAGRWAGANVLTF. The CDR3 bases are TGTGCCACCAGCAGAGCTGGCAGGTGGGCTGGGGCCAACGTCCTGACTTTC.